This T cell receptor (beta chain) was profiled in a study of T cells in pancreatic ductal adenocarcinoma. Whole-study findings and limits: Tumors hold more CD45RO+ effector T cells, which may bias toward lower diversity. The resected cohort was biased toward the minority with early-stage disease. Mean clonality was approximately 0.11 in tumors and roughly 0.07 in blood, not significantly different.

As concerns this clone: Its antigen is as yet unknown.

No neoadjuvant therapy was given to the selected pancreatic ductal adenocarcinoma patients before their surgery. Assay: immunoSEQ multiplex PCR; the TCRdb copy retains only in-frame clones and omits some. The sample lists 97,000 or so clones; more than 90% were seen once. Germline CDR1 is SEHNR and CDR2 is FQNEAQ (reference sequence). This CDR3 region has 14 residues. V was cut by 5 bases and J by 7 bases, with 14 bases left in between. The chain has TRBV7-9 and TRBJ1-4; D is perhaps TRBD1 (6 bases). Sequencing was performed on PBMCs. The receptor was isolated from a human donor with pancreatic ductal adenocarcinoma. The CDR3 DNA follows: TGTGCCAGCAGCCAAGGGCAGGGGCGTGAAAAACTGTTTTTT. As protein: CASSQGQGREKLFF. The full variable domain, rest sourced from reference TRBV7-9 and TRBJ1-4, is DTGVSQNPRHKITKRGQNVTFRCDPISEHNRLYWYRQTLGQGPEFLTYFQNEAQLEKSRLLSDRFSAERPKGSFSTLEIQRTEQGDSAMYLCASSQGQGREKLFFGSGTQLSVL.